Listed below are T cell receptor beta chains from one sample, sequenced in a study of human T cells and chemical hapten exposure. TCRdb re-called the RACE reads through MiXCR, storing one row per CDR3 protein. The sample holds 75,000 to 100,000 distinct CDR3 sequences; around 12% are singletons and the top ten take roughly 2.1%. The sequences come from whole blood, collected in connection with sensitization to the hapten diphenylcyclopropenone (DPC). The receptors stem from a woman in her thirties or forties with alopecia areata. Some clones in this sample may be carry-over from other donors' samples. CDR3s include the opening cysteine and the closing phenylalanine or tryptophan. D genes are given only for firm matches. Only part of the rows carry a size: once, few, many, or a class if the clone is expanded.

clone_size,j_call,d_call,v_call,cdr3_nt,cdr3_aa
NA,TRBJ1-4,TRBD1,TRBV3-1,TGTGCCAGCAGTCTTCCGGGACAGTCTTATGAAAAACTGTTTTTT,CASSLPGQSYEKLFF
once,TRBJ2-7,NA,TRBV6-2/TRBV6-3,TGTGCCAGCAGTTACTCGAATGCCGAGCAGTACTTC,CASSYSNAEQYF
NA,TRBJ1-6,NA,TRBV20-1,TGCAGTGCTAGAGATACCCAGGGCTACTATAATTCACCCCTCCACTTT,CSARDTQGYYNSPLHF
many,TRBJ1-4,NA,TRBV7-9,TGTGCCAGCAGCTCGGACGTTGCTAGGGAAAAACTGTTTTTT,CASSSDVAREKLFF
few,TRBJ2-1,NA,TRBV2,TGTGCCAGCAGTGGACTAGACAATGAGCAGTTCTTC,CASSGLDNEQFF
few,TRBJ2-2,TRBD2,TRBV12-3/TRBV12-4,TGTGCCAGCAGGGGATCTAGCGGGAGGGCGAACACCGGGGAGCTGTTTTTT,CASRGSSGRANTGELFF
NA,TRBJ2-5,TRBD2,TRBV7-9,TGTGCCAGCAGCTTAGCCATGACTAGCCCACAAGAGACCCAGTACTTC,CASSLAMTSPQETQYF
NA,TRBJ2-1,NA,TRBV5-1,TGCGCCAGCAGCTTGGCTACGGTCAATGAGCAGTTCTTC,CASSLATVNEQFF
few,TRBJ2-2,TRBD2,TRBV7-8,TGTGCCAGCAGCTTAGCACGAGGGAGGGCGAACACCGGGGAGCTGTTTTTT,CASSLARGRANTGELFF
many,TRBJ2-5,NA,TRBV6-2/TRBV6-3,TGTGCCAGCAGTACTTTAGTAGAGACCCAGTACTTC,CASSTLVETQYF
few,TRBJ2-1,NA,TRBV20-1,TGCAGTGCTAGAGATCCATCGCGCCGGTACAATGAGCAGTTCTTC,CSARDPSRRYNEQFF
many,TRBJ1-1,NA,TRBV18,TGTGCCAGCTCACCCGAGATGAACACTGAAGCTTTCTTT,CASSPEMNTEAFF
few,TRBJ2-1,NA,TRBV6-2/TRBV6-3,TGTGCCAGCAGTCCATCGACGCGGCAGTTCTTC,CASSPSTRQFF
few,TRBJ2-7,NA,TRBV27,TGTGCCAGTAGGGACCCCCGCCCCCTCTACGAGCAGTACTTC,CASRDPRPLYEQYF
few,TRBJ2-5,NA,TRBV29-1,TGCAGCGTACAGGGCGGGCAGACCCAGTACTTC,CSVQGGQTQYF
few,TRBJ2-7,NA,TRBV7-2,TGTGCCAGCAGCTTATCGGGGGGCCTCTCCTACGAGCAGTACTTC,CASSLSGGLSYEQYF
few,TRBJ2-3,NA,TRBV3-1,TGTGCCTGCCGGTTTGAGGGGGAGGATACGCAGTATTTT,CACRFEGEDTQYF
NA,TRBJ1-1,NA,TRBV29-1,TGCAGCGTTGATTTCGGGGGGCAGGTCTTT,CSVDFGGQVF
NA,TRBJ2-6,NA,TRBV27,TGTGCCAGTCAACCCCTCTCTGGGGCCAACGTCCTGACTTTC,CASQPLSGANVLTF
NA,TRBJ1-2,NA,TRBV20-1,TGCAGTGCTAAAACCGACAGGACACCCAACTATGGCTACACCTTC,CSAKTDRTPNYGYTF
many,TRBJ2-7,NA,TRBV6-2/TRBV6-3,TGTGCCAGCAGTTACTCGATAGATGGTTCCTACGAGCAGTACTTC,CASSYSIDGSYEQYF
many,TRBJ1-2,NA,TRBV29-1,TGCAGCGTTGGATTGCCATGGGCTAACTATGGCTACACCTTC,CSVGLPWANYGYTF
NA,TRBJ2-7,NA,TRBV28,TGTGCCATCGCCAGAGGAGACGAGCAGTACTTC,CAIARGDEQYF
few,TRBJ1-2,TRBD1,TRBV29-1,TGCAGCGTTGCAGGTGGGACAGAGCCAAACTATGGCTACACCTTC,CSVAGGTEPNYGYTF
NA,TRBJ2-3,NA,TRBV7-3,TGTGCCAGCAGCCCAAGTAACACAGATACGCAGTATTTT,CASSPSNTDTQYF
NA,TRBJ2-1,NA,TRBV4-3,TGCGCCAGCAGCCCTCCGGGGGCCACCTACAATGAGCAGTTCTTC,CASSPPGATYNEQFF
few,TRBJ2-7,TRBD2,TRBV20-1,TGCAGTGCTAGAGATCAGGGACTAGCGGCCCCCTACTACGAGCAGTACTTC,CSARDQGLAAPYYEQYF
NA,TRBJ2-3,NA,TRBV24-1,TGTGCCACCAGTGACTTTAGTGGCGCAGATACGCAGTATTTT,CATSDFSGADTQYF
few,TRBJ2-4,NA,TRBV7-3,TGTGCCAGCAGCTTATGGGGAGGAAGAAACCCAGGCGAAAACATTCAGTACTTC,CASSLWGGRNPGENIQYF
NA,TRBJ1-1,NA,TRBV29-1,TGCAGCGTTGGGAGGATCTCGAACACTGAAGCTTTCTTT,CSVGRISNTEAFF
many,TRBJ2-2,NA,TRBV6-4,TGTGCCAGCAGTGAGAGGACAGATAACACCGGGGAGCTGTTTTTT,CASSERTDNTGELFF
NA,TRBJ2-1,NA,TRBV7-9,TGTGCCAGCAGCTTAAATATTGCTGTTAGACACCCTAACAATGAGCAGTTCTTC,CASSLNIAVRHPNNEQFF
NA,TRBJ1-3,TRBD1,TRBV4-1,TGCGCCAGCAGCCAGGGACAGGTTCTTTACTCTGGAAACACCATATATTTT,CASSQGQVLYSGNTIYF
many,TRBJ2-7,TRBD1,TRBV28,TGTGCCAGCAGTCCAGGGGGCTTTTCCTACGAGCAGTACTTC,CASSPGGFSYEQYF
many,TRBJ2-2,NA,TRBV19,TGTGCCAGTAGTGGGTACACCGGGGAGCTGTTTTTT,CASSGYTGELFF
few,TRBJ1-2,TRBD1,TRBV11-2,TGTGCCAGCAGCCCACTAAACGGGACAGGGAATCGGTATGGCTACACCTTC,CASSPLNGTGNRYGYTF
NA,TRBJ2-1,TRBD2,TRBV7-3,TGTGCCAGCAGCTTAAAAAGGGATCCTGTGACTAGCGGGAGCCTCAACAATGAGCAGTTCTTC,CASSLKRDPVTSGSLNNEQFF
NA,TRBJ2-1,TRBD2,TRBV7-2,TGTGCCAGCAGCTCGGGACTAGCGGGAGGGCCAGGCAAGTTCTTC,CASSSGLAGGPGKFF